The rows below give T cell receptor beta chains drawn from one sample of a study of tumor and adjacent non-tumor tissue in lung cancer. Each CDR3 protein is one row after TCRdb ran MiXCR on the multiplex PCR reads. The profile shows approximately 86,000 distinct CDR3 sequences, 55% to 80% of them singletons. The sequenced sample consisted of lung tumor tissue. The receptors come from a woman between 35 and 50 years old with non-small cell lung cancer. CDR3s include the opening cysteine and the closing phenylalanine or tryptophan. The D gene is left open where the match is weak. Where a row states a size, it is once, few, many or the class of an expanded clone; other rows omit it.

TRBV5-4	many	TRBJ2-7	-	TGTGCCAGCAGCCCTGGGGGGGCAGGGGCCTACGAGCAGTACTTC	CASSPGGAGAYEQYF
TRBV19	-	TRBJ2-4	-	TGTGCCAGCGGTCAAGCCGAAAACACTCAGTACTTC	CASGQAENTQYF
TRBV11-3	once	TRBJ2-2	-	TGTGCCAGTGAAACCAGACAGTCCAACACCGGGGAGCTGTTTTTT	CASETRQSNTGELFF
TRBV29-1	-	TRBJ2-3	TRBD1	TGCAGCGTTGGTAGGACAGGCACAGATAGGCAGTATTTT	CSVGRTGTDRQYF
TRBV6-5	-	TRBJ2-6	-	TGTGCAAGCAGCCGCGGTCTCTCTGGGGCCAACGTCCAGACTTTC	CASSRGLSGANVQTF
TRBV19	few	TRBJ1-5	TRBD1	TGTGCCAGTCGGGACAGGGGGCGCCGACAGCCCCAGCATTTT	CASRDRGRRQPQHF
TRBV12-3/TRBV12-4	-	TRBJ1-3	-	TGTGTCAGCCGGGGCGCAGCTGGGAACACCATATATTTT	CVSRGAAGNTIYF
TRBV5-1	-	TRBJ2-2	-	TGCGCCAGCAGGGGGCGTGCGAGCGGGGAGCTGTTTTTT	CASRGRASGELFF
TRBV5-1	-	TRBJ1-2	-	TGCGCCAGCAGTTTTCATGCTGCTAACTATGGCTACACCTTC	CASSFHAANYGYTF
TRBV6-5	-	TRBJ1-5	-	TGTGTCAGCAGTTATCCGAGACAGCCCCAGCATTTT	CVSSYPRQPQHF
TRBV6-4	many	TRBJ2-2	-	TGTGCCAGCAGTGAAACGAACACCGGGGAGCTGTTTTTT	CASSETNTGELFF
TRBV29-1	many	TRBJ2-1	TRBD2	TGCAGCGTTGATGAGTTGACTAGCGGGAGTTGGTACAATGAGCAGTTCTTC	CSVDELTSGSWYNEQFF
TRBV4-1	-	TRBJ2-6	-	TGCGCCAGCAACCAAGTGAGGACTGGGGCCAACGTCCTGAATTTC	CASNQVRTGANVLNF
TRBV6-5	-	TRBJ2-1	-	TGTGCCAGCAGTTATCCCCAATATGCGGGTAACGAGCAGTTATTC	CASSYPQYAGNEQLF
TRBV24-1	-	TRBJ2-3	-	TGTACCACCAGTGATGGGAGGGGGGAATCGGATACGCGGTATTTT	CTTSDGRGESDTRYF
TRBV5-6	many	TRBJ1-1	-	TGTGCCAGCAGCTTTAATCTGGACAGACCGAACACTGAAGCTTTCTTT	CASSFNLDRPNTEAFF
TRBV29-1	many	TRBJ2-5	-	TGCAGCGTTGATGAACAACTCGGGACCCAGTACTTC	CSVDEQLGTQYF
TRBV12-3/TRBV12-4	-	TRBJ1-5	-	TGTGCCAGCAGCCACCTGGACGGTAATCAGCCCCAGCATTTT	CASSHLDGNQPQHF
TRBV2	few	TRBJ1-2	TRBD1	TGTGCCACCACCGGACAGGTGAATAACTATGGCTACACCTTC	CATTGQVNNYGYTF
TRBV4-2	many	TRBJ2-3	TRBD2	TGTGCCAGCAGCCAAGATGGAGGGGGGACTAGCGGTACAGATACGCAGTATTTT	CASSQDGGGTSGTDTQYF
TRBV11-1	few	TRBJ2-1	-	TGTGCCAGCAGCCAGCGGATAGGTACCTACAATGAACAGTTCTTC	CASSQRIGTYNEQFF
TRBV11-2	-	TRBJ2-2	-	TGTGCCAGCAGTTTTCTCGATGTCAGTACGGGGGAGCTGTTTTTT	CASSFLDVSTGELFF
TRBV6-6	medium-sized	TRBJ1-1	-	TGTGCCAGCAGGGTAACAGATAACACTGAAGCTTTCTTT	CASRVTDNTEAFF
TRBV12-3/TRBV12-4	many	TRBJ1-5	-	TGTGCCAGCAGGAGGGATAGCAATCAGCCCCAGCATTTT	CASRRDSNQPQHF
TRBV20-1	-	TRBJ2-3	-	TGCAGTGCCCCGGGAGCAGCAGATATGCAGTATTTC	CSAPGAADMQYF
TRBV29-1	-	TRBJ2-7	TRBD2	TGCAGCGTTGGGGTTCTTCGGGGGGACGAACGGTACTTC	CSVGVLRGDERYF
TRBV11-2	medium-sized	TRBJ1-1	-	TGTGCCAGCAGGGGACTAGAAAAAAGAACTGAAGCTTTCTTT	CASRGLEKRTEAFF
TRBV4-1	once	TRBJ2-3	TRBD2	TGCGCCAGCAGCCAATCCGCGGGAGGGGTACTTGGTACGCAGTATTTT	CASSQSAGGVLGTQYF
TRBV6-6	-	TRBJ1-6	TRBD1	TGTGCCAGCAGTTATAGGGACAGGGCCAATTCACCCCACCACTTT	CASSYRDRANSPHHF
TRBV11-3	-	TRBJ2-1	-	TGTGCCAGCGGCAAAGACGGGTTCTACAATAAGCAGTTCTTC	CASGKDGFYNKQFF
TRBV12-3/TRBV12-4	-	TRBJ2-1	TRBD2	TGTGCCATCAGAGGTACTAGCGGTTACAATGAACAGTTCTTC	CAIRGTSGYNEQFF
TRBV6-6	-	TRBJ2-3	-	TGTGCCGCCTACTCGCGGGATGGGGGTGGCATAGATACGCAATATTTT	CAAYSRDGGGIDTQYF
TRBV11-2	-	TRBJ2-7	-	TGTGCCAGCAGGTTAGATCACCAGAGGTCCTACGAGGAGTACTTC	CASRLDHQRSYEEYF